Below, one T cell receptor (beta chain) is given with its context. This record comes from a study of blood T cell repertoires in COVID-19. Study context: Sites across the United States, Italy and Spain contributed samples from acute and convalescent COVID-19.

The CDR3 runs 16 residues. Germline V gene data show CDR1 as MGHDK and CDR2 as SYGVNS. V lost 3 bases to trimming and J lost 2 bases; unmatched junction nucleotides: 6. Original handling: Reference gene primer amplification yielded estimated nucleated cell counts. TCRdb's table, derived via immunoSEQ multiplex PCR, lists solely in-frame clones and lacks some. From that table come the V and J calls and clone size; the DNA was used to work out D and trimming. The sample shows 300,000 to 400,000 clones, about 87% of them seen only once. The TCR sequence derives from a woman aged 50 to 65 with COVID-19, enrolled during active disease. The specimen sequenced was peripheral blood. The rearrangement joins TRBV25-1 to TRBJ2-1; the match to TRBD2 covers 8 bases. CDR3 DNA: TGTGCCAGCAGTGACCTGGGGCGGGAGGCCTACAATGAGCAGTTCTTC. Encoded protein: CASSDLGREAYNEQFF.